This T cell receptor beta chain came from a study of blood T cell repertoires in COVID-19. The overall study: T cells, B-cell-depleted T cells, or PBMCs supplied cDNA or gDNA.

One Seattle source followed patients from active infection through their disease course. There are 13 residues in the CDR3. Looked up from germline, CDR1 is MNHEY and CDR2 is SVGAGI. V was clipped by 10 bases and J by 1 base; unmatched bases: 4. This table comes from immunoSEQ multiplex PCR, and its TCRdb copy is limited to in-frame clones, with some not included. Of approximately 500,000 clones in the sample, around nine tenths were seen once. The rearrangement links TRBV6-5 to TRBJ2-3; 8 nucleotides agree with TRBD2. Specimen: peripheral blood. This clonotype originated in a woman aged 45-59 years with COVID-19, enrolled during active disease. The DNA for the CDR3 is TGTGCCACGGGGGGGCAAGGCACAGATACGCAGTATTTT. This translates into CATGGQGTDTQYF.